This TCR beta chain appears in the sequencing data of a study of T cell repertoires in cytomegalovirus infection. Study as a whole: Researchers turned to recently identified HLA-C-restricted CMV epitopes as well as well-studied HLA-B-restricted ones. Public signatures in TCR beta pointed to CMV infection and matching HLA type. Study-level points and caveats: HLA-C-restricted CMV-specific TCR beta clonotypes prevailed in the ex vivo response.

CDR3 size: 15 residues. Trimming removed 1 base at V and 5 bases at J, with 14 bases between. TCRdb reprocessed the reads with MiXCR, giving one entry per CDR3 protein. The table includes about 310,000 distinct CDR3 sequences, around a quarter detected once. This clonotype was counted a few times. Its antigen is still unknown. The sample here was cultured PBMCs, taken from culture after CMV antigen stimulation. This sequence was found in a human donor in good health (CMV status not recorded). Some clones in this sample may be carry-over from other donors' samples. This chain links TRBV12-3 or TRBV12-4 with TRBJ1-2; a possible D gene is TRBD1 (5 bases). The CDR3 sequence is CASSLVDSRSYGYTF. The CDR3 region has the DNA TGTGCCAGCAGTTTAGTAGACAGCCGAAGTTATGGCTACACCTTC.